These 20 T cell receptor beta chains were sequenced from one sample in a study of cytomegalovirus exposure and HLA in healthy donors. PCR involved 60 Vbeta and 13 Jbeta primers. Method: immunoSEQ multiplex PCR; TCRdb's copy keeps in-frame clones and lacks some. Here the sample spans roughly 77,000 clones, around 67% being singletons. The sample taken for sequencing was PBMCs. These receptors all come from a woman in her 50s in good health and CMV-seropositive.

In its sample, this clone was seen a few times. The chain recombines TRBV10-3 with TRBJ1-5; D uncertain. This CDR3 has 13 residues. Per the germline V gene, CDR1 is ENHRY and CDR2 is SYGVKD. V was clipped by 2 bases and J by 7 bases, with 9 bases between them. CDR3 DNA: TGTGCCATCAGTGAGGCCGACAACCAGCCCCAGCATTTT. Translation gives CAISEADNQPQHF.

The rearrangement joins TRBV28 to TRBJ1-5, with TRBD1 matching 8 bases. With V trimmed by 2 bases and J by 0 bases, 9 bases remained unmatched. This CDR3 is built from 18 residues. Germline lookup yields CDR1 MDHEN and CDR2 SYDVKM. CDR3 in amino acids: CASSLGYRGLDSNQPQHF. CDR3 DNA: TGTGCCAGCAGTTTAGGTTACAGGGGGTTGGATAGCAATCAGCCCCAGCATTTT.

The chain employs TRBV28 and TRBJ1-3; 7 positions agree with TRBD1. The CDR3 length is 16 residues. In germline, CDR1 is MDHEN, CDR2 SYDVKM. The V segment lost 6 bases and the J segment 0 bases; nucleotides outside the gene matches: 8. The CDR3 nucleotides read TGTGCCAGCAGCTCCGGGACAGAGTTCTCTGGAAACACCATATATTTT. Its protein is CASSSGTEFSGNTIYF.

This sequence joins TRBV5-1 and TRBJ1-2; a possible D gene is TRBD1 (5 bases). The CDR3 length is 14 residues. The germline V and J ends were trimmed by 0 bases and 6 bases, with 12 bases remaining between them. Germline CDR1 reads SGHRS; CDR2 reads YFSETQ. The CDR3 nucleotides read TGCGCCAGCAGCTTGGGATTCGGGGGGGATGGCTACACCTTC. Translated, it gives CASSLGFGGDGYTF.

V usage is TRBV9 and J usage is TRBJ2-2; TRBD2 aligns across 7 bases. CDR1 is SGDLS, CDR2 YYNGEE, per germline. CDR3 size: 17 residues. Trimming removed 1 base from V and 3 bases from J; junction bases left unmatched: 9. CDR3 coding DNA: TGTGCCAGCAGCGTACCCTCGGGGGGAGTTTACACCGGGGAGCTGTTTTTT. This sequence encodes CASSVPSGGVYTGELFF.

This clone occurred a few times. The chain links TRBV6-1 to TRBJ1-1; TRBD1 aligns across 7 bases. CDR1 and CDR2 from the germline V gene are MNHNS and SASEGT. CDR3 length: 15 residues. V was pared by 6 bases and J by 3 bases, with 10 bases of the junction left unmatched. CDR3 region: CASRLRQGRYTEAFF. As DNA, the CDR3 is TGTGCCAGCAGACTCAGACAGGGAAGGTACACTGAAGCTTTCTTT.

This rearrangement joins TRBV9 to TRBJ2-7, with D possibly being TRBD1 (7 bases). The germline V gene encodes CDR1 SGDLS and CDR2 YYNGEE. The CDR3 consists of 15 residues. Trimming stripped 0 bases from V and 3 bases from J, with 13 bases between. CDR3 in amino acids: CASSVEAGGIYEQYF. As DNA, the CDR3 is TGTGCCAGCAGCGTAGAGGCAGGGGGGATCTACGAGCAGTACTTC.

The chain employs TRBV2 and TRBJ2-5; perhaps TRBD1 as D (6 bases). The CDR3 has 16 amino acids. V dropped 8 bases and J dropped 1 base, with 20 bases sitting between them. Germline V CDR1 and CDR2: SNHLY, FYNNEI. The CDR3 sequence is CASFSPLGTPQETQYF. In DNA, the CDR3 is TGTGCCAGCTTTTCCCCGTTAGGGACACCCCAAGAGACCCAGTACTTC.

The genes are TRBV2 and TRBJ1-1; D is uncertain. The CDR3 has 14 residues. Germline V lookup: CDR1 SNHLY, CDR2 FYNNEI. Deletions cut 5 bases from V and 1 base from J, with 11 bases between. CDR3 amino acids: CASSPSGRNTEAFF. The CDR3 coding sequence is TGTGCCAGCAGTCCTTCGGGGAGGAACACTGAAGCTTTCTTT.

This clone was observed a handful of times. The CDR3 is CASSLALPSGGEKLFF. The CDR3 nucleotides are TGTGCCAGCAGCTTAGCTCTACCCAGCGGGGGAGAAAAACTGTTTTTT. J is TRBJ1-4 and V is TRBV11-2; a possible D gene is TRBD1 (5 bases). The germline CDR1 and CDR2 sequences are SGHAT and FQNNGV. The V gene lost 1 base and the J gene lost 8 bases, with 17 bases spanning the gap. The CDR3 has 16 residues. The whole variable domain, filled in from reference TRBV11-2 and TRBJ1-4, reads EAGVAQSPRYKIIEKRQSVAFWCNPISGHATLYWYQQILGQGPKLLIQFQNNGVVDDSQLPKDRFSAERLKGVDSTLKIQPAKLEDSAVYLCASSLALPSGGEKLFFGSGTQLSVL.

This clone was recorded a few times. The V gene is TRBV13, the J gene TRBJ2-3; unclear D gene. The CDR3 has 12 amino acids. From germline, CDR1 is PRHDT and CDR2 FYEKMQ (reference sequence). V lost 6 bases and J 7 bases, leaving 11 bases between the germline ends. CDR3 in amino acids: CASSGPGHTQYF. Written as DNA, the CDR3 is TGTGCCAGCAGTGGGCCCGGTCATACGCAGTATTTT.

V usage is TRBV7-9 and J usage is TRBJ2-3, with 8 bases lining up with TRBD1. The germline gives CDR1 SEHNR, CDR2 FQNEAQ (reference sequence). V dropped 4 bases and J dropped 1; count of bases not matched to a gene: 4. There are 15 residues in the CDR3. The CDR3 bases are TGTGCCAGCAGCTCAACGGGACAGGGCACAGATACGCAGTATTTT. Its protein is CASSSTGQGTDTQYF.

J is TRBJ2-5 and V is TRBV11-2; D possibly corresponds to TRBD1 (6 bases). The CDR3 is made up of 14 amino acids. The V end lost 5 bases, the J end lost 3 bases, and 13 bases lay between the germline ends. Germline V gene sequence: CDR1 SGHAT, CDR2 FQNNGV. CDR3 sequence reads: CASSLGQMEETQYF. The CDR3 nucleotides read TGTGCCAGCAGCCTCGGACAGATGGAAGAGACCCAGTACTTC.

Comments on this clone: The sample carries other DNA sequences with the same CDR3. This chain connects TRBV7-9 to TRBJ2-1; D remains ambiguous. The ends were cut back, 5 bases at V and 2 bases at J, with 13 bases in the middle. The CDR3 has 15 residues. Germline V gene sequence: CDR1 SEHNR, CDR2 FQNEAQ (reference sequence). CDR3 sequence: CASSLPRFAYNEQFF. DNA for the CDR3: TGTGCCAGCAGCCTCCCCAGGTTCGCCTACAATGAGCAGTTCTTC.

In this sample, this clone turned up once. The rearrangement uses TRBV4-2 and TRBJ1-3, with 9 bases lining up with TRBD1. This CDR3 comprises 17 residues. Germline lookup yields CDR1 LGHNA and CDR2 YNFKEQ. The ends lost 3 bases at V and 2 bases at J; junction bases unmatched: 8. The CDR3 sequence is CASSQDYRGRTGNTIYF. In DNA form, the CDR3 reads TGTGCCAGCAGCCAGGACTACAGGGGGCGAACTGGAAACACCATATATTTT.

The rearrangement links TRBV6-6 to TRBJ1-5; 10 bases map to TRBD1. The length of the CDR3 is 16 residues. The germline gives CDR1 MNHNY, CDR2 SVGAGI (reference sequence). V was pared by 0 bases and J by 3 bases, with 2 bases of the junction left unmatched. The CDR3: CASSYSGTGDNQPQHF. The CDR3 region has the DNA TGTGCCAGCAGTTACTCAGGGACAGGGGACAATCAGCCCCAGCATTTT.

This rearrangement joins TRBV9 to TRBJ2-3, with TRBD2 matching over 10 bases. This CDR3 contains 15 residues. From germline, CDR1 is SGDLS and CDR2 YYNGEE. With V trimmed by 3 bases and J by 4 bases, 5 bases remained unmatched. The CDR3 is CASSASSGGADTQYF. The CDR3 DNA sequence: TGTGCCAGCAGCGCCTCTAGCGGGGGAGCAGATACGCAGTATTTT.

V is TRBV7-2 and J is TRBJ1-1, with D possibly being TRBD1 (6 bases). The CDR3 contains 14 residues. Germline loops: CDR1 SGHTA, CDR2 FQGNSA. With 3 bases removed from V and 3 bases from J, the gap between germline ends came to 11 bases. Here the CDR3 reads CASSLDSGYTEAFF. The CDR3 coding sequence is TGTGCCAGCAGCTTGGACAGTGGGTACACTGAAGCTTTCTTT.

J is TRBJ2-2 and V is TRBV10-3; 11 bases are shared with TRBD1. CDR1 and CDR2 from the germline V gene are ENHRY and SYGVKD. V trimming: 8 bases; J trimming: 6 bases; junction bases outside the gene matches: 14. The length of the CDR3 is 17 residues. CDR3 sequence (DNA): TGTGCCATCCAAAACGATCCCGGGACAGGGGGTGCCGGGGAGCTGTTTTTT. This translates into CAIQNDPGTGGAGELFF.

The table lists this clone with a count of one. The chain joins TRBV10-1 to TRBJ2-2; possible D gene TRBD1, 5 bases. Trimming removed 2 bases at V and 2 bases at J, with 12 bases between. The CDR3 covers 16 residues. Germline V gene lookup returns CDR1 WNHNN and CDR2 SYGVQD (reference sequence). Here the CDR3 reads CASSERIGHNTGELFF. The CDR3 DNA is TGCGCCAGCAGTGAGAGGATCGGACATAACACCGGGGAGCTGTTTTTT.